This TCR beta chain was observed in a study of T cell responses to AZD1222 COVID-19 vaccine. Some clones are missing from TCRdb's copy, which holds only in-frame ones; the method was immunoSEQ multiplex PCR. This sample has 150,000 to 200,000 clones, with 91% found just once. In the case of this clone: What it binds is unknown.

Points from the study as a whole: There were repertoire samples only from the period after the peak T cell response.

This sample comprised peripheral blood, obtained 28 days after the second AZD1222 dose. This sequence originates from an adult who received the AZD1222 COVID-19 vaccine.

CDR3 amino acids: CATSSRGNTEAFF. The CDR3 region has the DNA TGTGCCACCAGCTCCAGGGGGAACACTGAAGCTTTCTTT. The chain links TRBV15 to TRBJ1-1, with D possibly TRBD1 on 6 matching bases. Trimming left V 5 bases short and J 1 base short, with 8 bases between. CDR1 is LNHNV and CDR2 is YYDKDF in the germline V gene (reference sequence). This CDR3 region has 13 residues.